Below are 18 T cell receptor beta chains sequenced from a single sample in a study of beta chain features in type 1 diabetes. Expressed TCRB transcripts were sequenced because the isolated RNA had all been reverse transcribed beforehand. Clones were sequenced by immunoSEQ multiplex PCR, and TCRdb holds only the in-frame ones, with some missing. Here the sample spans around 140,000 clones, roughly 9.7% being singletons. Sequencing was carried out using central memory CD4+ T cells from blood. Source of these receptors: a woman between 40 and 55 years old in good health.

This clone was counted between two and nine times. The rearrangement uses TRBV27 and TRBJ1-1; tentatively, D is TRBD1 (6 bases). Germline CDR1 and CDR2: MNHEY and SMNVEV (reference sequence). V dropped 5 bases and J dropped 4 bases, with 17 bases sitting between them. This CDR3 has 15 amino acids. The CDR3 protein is CASSPAQGLVTEAFF. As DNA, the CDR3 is TGTGCCAGCAGTCCTGCCCAGGGGTTGGTCACTGAAGCTTTCTTT.

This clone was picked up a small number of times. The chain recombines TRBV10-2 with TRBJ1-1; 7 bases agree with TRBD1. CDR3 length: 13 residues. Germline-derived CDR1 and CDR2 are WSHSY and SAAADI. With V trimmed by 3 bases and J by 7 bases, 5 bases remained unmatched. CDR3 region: CASSDWTGHEAFF. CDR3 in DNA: TGCGCCAGCAGTGACTGGACAGGTCATGAAGCTTTCTTT.

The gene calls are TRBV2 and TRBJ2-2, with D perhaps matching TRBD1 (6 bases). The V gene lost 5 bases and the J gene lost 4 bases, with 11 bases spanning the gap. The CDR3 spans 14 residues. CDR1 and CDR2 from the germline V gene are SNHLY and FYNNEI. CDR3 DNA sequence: TGTGCCAGCAGTCGACAGGTAGTCACCGGGGAGCTGTTTTTT. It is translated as CASSRQVVTGELFF.

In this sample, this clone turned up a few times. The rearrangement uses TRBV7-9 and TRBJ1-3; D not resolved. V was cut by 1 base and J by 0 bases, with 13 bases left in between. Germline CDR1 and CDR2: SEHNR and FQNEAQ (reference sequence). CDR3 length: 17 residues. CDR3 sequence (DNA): TGTGCCAGCAGCTTAGATGTGAGTTCAAGCTCTGGAAACACCATATATTTT. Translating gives CASSLDVSSSSGNTIYF.

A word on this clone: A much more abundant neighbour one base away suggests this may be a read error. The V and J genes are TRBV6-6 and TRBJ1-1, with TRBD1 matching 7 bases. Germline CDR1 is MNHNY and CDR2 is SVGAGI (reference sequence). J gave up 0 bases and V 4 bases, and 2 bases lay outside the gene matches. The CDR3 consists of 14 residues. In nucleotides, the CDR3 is TGTGCCAGCAGTTTTGGACAGGTGAACACTGAAGCTTTCTTT. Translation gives CASSFGQVNTEAFF.

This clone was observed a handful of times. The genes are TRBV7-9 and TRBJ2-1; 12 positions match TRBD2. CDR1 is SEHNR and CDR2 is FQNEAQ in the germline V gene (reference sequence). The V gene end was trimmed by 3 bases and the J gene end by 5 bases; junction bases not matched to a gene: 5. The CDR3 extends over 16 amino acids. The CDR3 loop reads CASSFLLAGGNNEQFF. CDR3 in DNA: TGTGCCAGCAGCTTCTTACTAGCGGGGGGAAACAATGAGCAGTTCTTC.

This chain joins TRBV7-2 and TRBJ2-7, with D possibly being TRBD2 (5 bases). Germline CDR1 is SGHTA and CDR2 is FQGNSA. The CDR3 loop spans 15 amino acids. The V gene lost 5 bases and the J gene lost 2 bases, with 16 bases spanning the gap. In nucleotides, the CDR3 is TGTGCCAGCAGCCCCACTGGCCTCGGGACCTACGAGCAGTACTTC. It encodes CASSPTGLGTYEQYF.

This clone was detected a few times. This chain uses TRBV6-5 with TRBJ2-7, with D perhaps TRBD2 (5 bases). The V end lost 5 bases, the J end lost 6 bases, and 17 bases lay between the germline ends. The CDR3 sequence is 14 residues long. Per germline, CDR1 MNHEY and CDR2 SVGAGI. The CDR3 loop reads CASSDRRGGGEQYF. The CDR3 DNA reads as TGTGCCAGCAGTGATAGACGAGGAGGCGGCGAGCAGTACTTC.

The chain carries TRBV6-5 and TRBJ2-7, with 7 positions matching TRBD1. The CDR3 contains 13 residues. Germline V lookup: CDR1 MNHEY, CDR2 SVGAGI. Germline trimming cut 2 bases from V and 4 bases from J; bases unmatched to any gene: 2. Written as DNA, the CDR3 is TGTGCCAGCAGTTACGACAGGGAGTACGAGCAGTACTTC. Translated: CASSYDREYEQYF.

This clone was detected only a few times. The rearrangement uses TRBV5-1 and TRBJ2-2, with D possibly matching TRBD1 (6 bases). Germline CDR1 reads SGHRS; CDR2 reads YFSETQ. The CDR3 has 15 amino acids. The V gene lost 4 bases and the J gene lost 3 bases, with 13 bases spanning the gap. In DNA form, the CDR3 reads TGCGCCAGCAGCGCCGGACAGATTTACACCGGGGAGCTGTTTTTT. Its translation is CASSAGQIYTGELFF.

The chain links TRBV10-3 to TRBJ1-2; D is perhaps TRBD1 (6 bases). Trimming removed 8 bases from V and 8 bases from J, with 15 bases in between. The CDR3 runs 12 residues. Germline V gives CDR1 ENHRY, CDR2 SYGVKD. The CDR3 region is CAIGGGTGGYTF. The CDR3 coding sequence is TGTGCCATCGGCGGTGGTACAGGGGGCTACACCTTC.

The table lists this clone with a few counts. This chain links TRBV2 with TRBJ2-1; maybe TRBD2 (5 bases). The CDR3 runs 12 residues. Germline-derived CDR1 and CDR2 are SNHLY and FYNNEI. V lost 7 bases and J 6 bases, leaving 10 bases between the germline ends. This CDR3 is CASNEEVNEQFF. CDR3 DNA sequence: TGTGCCAGCAACGAGGAGGTCAATGAGCAGTTCTTC.

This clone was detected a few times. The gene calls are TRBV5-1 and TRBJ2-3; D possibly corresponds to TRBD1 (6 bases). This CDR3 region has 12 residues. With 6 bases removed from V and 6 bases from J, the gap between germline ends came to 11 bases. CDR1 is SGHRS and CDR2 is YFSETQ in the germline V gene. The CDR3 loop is CASKIDRDTQYF. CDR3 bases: TGCGCCAGCAAGATCGACAGGGATACGCAGTATTTT.

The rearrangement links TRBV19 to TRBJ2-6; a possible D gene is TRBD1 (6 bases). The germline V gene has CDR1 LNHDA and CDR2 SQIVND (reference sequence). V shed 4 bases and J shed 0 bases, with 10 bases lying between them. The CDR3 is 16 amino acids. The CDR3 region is CASSTQGPSGANVLTF. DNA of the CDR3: TGTGCCAGTAGTACGCAGGGGCCCTCTGGGGCCAACGTCCTGACTTTC.

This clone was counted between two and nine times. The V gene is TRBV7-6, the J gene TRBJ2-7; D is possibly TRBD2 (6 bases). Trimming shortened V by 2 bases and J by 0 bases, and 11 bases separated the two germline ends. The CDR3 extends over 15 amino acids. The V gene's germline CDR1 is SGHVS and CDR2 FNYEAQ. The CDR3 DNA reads TGTGCCAGCAGCTTATATCCCGGGAGCTCCTACGAGCAGTACTTC. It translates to CASSLYPGSSYEQYF.

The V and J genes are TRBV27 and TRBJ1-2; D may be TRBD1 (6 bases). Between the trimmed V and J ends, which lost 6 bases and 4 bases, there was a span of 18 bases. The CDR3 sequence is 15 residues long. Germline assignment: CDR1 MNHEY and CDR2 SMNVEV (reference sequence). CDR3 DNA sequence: TGTGCCAGCAGCTACGATGACGGACAGACCTATGGCTACACCTTC. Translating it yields CASSYDDGQTYGYTF.

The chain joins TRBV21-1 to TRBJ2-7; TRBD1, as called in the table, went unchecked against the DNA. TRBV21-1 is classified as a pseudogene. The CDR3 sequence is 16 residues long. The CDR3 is CASSIGTGFESYEQYF. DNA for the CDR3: TGTGCCAGCAGCATAGGGACAGGGTTTGAGTCCTACGAGCAGTACTTC.

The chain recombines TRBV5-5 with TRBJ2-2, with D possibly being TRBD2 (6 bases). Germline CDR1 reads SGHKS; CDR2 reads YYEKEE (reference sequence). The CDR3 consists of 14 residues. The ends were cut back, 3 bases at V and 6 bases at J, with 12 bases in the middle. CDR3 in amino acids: CASSSRREAGELFF. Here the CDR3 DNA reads TGTGCCAGCAGCTCTCGCAGGGAGGCCGGGGAGCTGTTTTTT.